The 8 T cell receptor beta chains below were found in one sample sequenced in a study of PD-1 blockade in classical Hodgkin lymphoma. Brentuximab vedotin exposure varied among the patients, all of whom had relapsed after autologous stem cell transplantation. The assay was immunoSEQ multiplex PCR, and TCRdb's table has in-frame clones only and misses some. This table holds about 98,000 clones, roughly 76% found once. Here the sequenced sample was peripheral blood mononuclear cells (PBMCs), taken before the second cycle of nivolumab. Receptors were obtained from a human donor with classical Hodgkin lymphoma.

This clone was detected only a few times. The gene calls are TRBV25-1 and TRBJ1-1, with D unresolved. V was cut by 3 bases and J by 0 bases, with 11 bases left in between. The CDR3 contains 15 residues. From germline, CDR1 is MGHDK and CDR2 SYGVNS. The DNA of the CDR3 is TGTGCCAGCAGTGACGGTAACATCATGAACACTGAAGCTTTCTTT. This encodes CASSDGNIMNTEAFF.

The chain couples TRBV10-3 to TRBJ2-1; 12 positions match TRBD2. There are 13 residues in the CDR3. In germline, CDR1 is ENHRY, CDR2 SYGVKD. V dropped 8 bases and J dropped 6; count of bases not matched to a gene: 2. The CDR3 nucleotides are TGTGCCATCGTGGGACTAGCGGGCAATGAGCAGTTCTTC. This encodes CAIVGLAGNEQFF.

The rearrangement links TRBV7-3 to TRBJ2-1; no reliable D call. The germline CDR1 and CDR2 sequences are SGHTA and FQGTGA. This CDR3 has 15 amino acids. V lost 4 bases, J lost 4 bases, and 14 bases lay in between. The CDR3 here is CASSSAGSSYNEQFF. The CDR3, as DNA: TGTGCCAGCAGCTCCGCCGGGTCTAGTTACAATGAGCAGTTCTTC.

The V call is TRBV28, the J call TRBJ1-2; tentative D call: TRBD1 (5 bases). Per germline, CDR1 MDHEN and CDR2 SYDVKM. The CDR3 has 15 amino acids. Trimming left V 5 bases short and J 4 bases short, with 17 bases between. CDR3 sequence: CASSTPGTVFYGYTF. CDR3 nucleotides: TGTGCCAGCAGTACACCCGGGACGGTGTTCTATGGCTACACCTTC.

The J gene is TRBJ2-3, the V gene TRBV20-1; no clear D. Trimming pared 2 bases from V and 6 bases from J, leaving 6 bases between. CDR1 DFQATT and CDR2 SNEGSKA come from the germline V gene (reference sequence). The CDR3 is made up of 11 amino acids. The CDR3 reads CSARKGDTQYF. CDR3 in DNA: TGCAGTGCTAGAAAGGGTGATACGCAGTATTTT.

The chain recombines TRBV7-2 with TRBJ2-7, with 9 bases matching TRBD1. This CDR3 has 15 residues. In germline, CDR1 is SGHTA, CDR2 FQGNSA. V lost 5 bases to trimming and J lost 5 bases; unmatched junction nucleotides: 10. The CDR3 sequence is CASSTGTGLGDEQYF. DNA for the CDR3: TGTGCCAGCAGCACAGGGACAGGGTTGGGGGACGAGCAGTACTTC.

This clone has a handful of counts. This sequence joins TRBV9 and TRBJ2-2; D gene ambiguous. This CDR3 spans 17 amino acids. The germline gives CDR1 SGDLS, CDR2 YYNGEE. V was cut by 2 bases and J by 0 bases, with 14 bases left in between. CDR3 sequence reads: CASSVPRQTPNTGELFF. CDR3 in DNA: TGTGCCAGCAGCGTCCCCCGACAAACCCCGAACACCGGGGAGCTGTTTTTT.

The chain recombines TRBV13 with TRBJ1-3; D ambiguous. Trimming removed 3 bases from V and 1 base from J, with 7 bases in between. Germline CDR1 and CDR2: PRHDT and FYEKMQ (reference sequence). The CDR3 extends over 14 amino acids. The CDR3 DNA reads as TGTGCCAGCAGCTTTAGGACTTCTGGAAACACCATATATTTT. Translated: CASSFRTSGNTIYF.